A selection of T cell receptor beta chains follows, all from one sample in a study of a mutant IDH1 vaccine in newly diagnosed glioma. Sequencing was performed with immunoSEQ multiplex PCR; in TCRdb, only in-frame clones are kept and a portion is missing. The sample records tens of thousands of clones, 93% being singletons. The sequenced sample was PBMCs, obtained from a glioma patient treated with radiotherapy, temozolomide or both. The source is a man in his forties with glioma. Both conserved end residues are part of each CDR3. A D gene is named only where the DNA matches it firmly. Size tells how often a clone was seen (once, few, many) or the class of an expanded clone, and some rows leave it out.

D | J | V | size | DNA | CDR3
NA | TRBJ2-7 | TRBV19 | NA | TGTGCCAGTAGTTCCGGGACGGTGACCTACGAGCAGTACTTC | CASSSGTVTYEQYF
TRBD1 | TRBJ1-2 | TRBV5-6 | NA | TGTGCCAGCAGCGAGGGACAGGGAGAGGCATATGGCTACACCTTC | CASSEGQGEAYGYTF
NA | TRBJ1-5 | TRBV19 | NA | TGTGCCAGTAGTTTTGTCAGGGGCCCCAAAAGCAATCAGCCCCAGCATTTT | CASSFVRGPKSNQPQHF
TRBD1 | TRBJ2-3 | TRBV18 | NA | TGTGCCAGCTCACCCCTACAGGGGGCCACAGATACGCAGTATTTT | CASSPLQGATDTQYF
TRBD1 | TRBJ2-1 | TRBV14 | NA | TGTGCCAGCCCCGGGACAGGGGACGCCAATGAGCAGTTCTTC | CASPGTGDANEQFF
TRBD1 | TRBJ2-7 | TRBV28 | few | TGTGCCAGCAGTCAGGGACAGGGGGCATCCTACGAGCAGTACTTC | CASSQGQGASYEQYF
NA | TRBJ1-1 | TRBV5-4 | NA | TGTGCCAGCAGCGAAAACTGGGCCACTGAAGCTTTCTTT | CASSENWATEAFF
TRBD1 | TRBJ1-4 | TRBV13 | NA | TGTGCCAGCAGCTCCATGGGACAGGGTTGGGCTAATGAAAAACTGTTTTTT | CASSSMGQGWANEKLFF
NA | TRBJ2-1 | TRBV2 | NA | TGTGCCAGCATTCTACACAGCTCCTCAGGCTCCTACAATGAGCAGTTCTTC | CASILHSSSGSYNEQFF
TRBD1 | TRBJ1-1 | TRBV9 | NA | TGTGCCAGCAGCGTGGGACAGTTCAACACTGAAGCTTTCTTT | CASSVGQFNTEAFF
TRBD1 | TRBJ2-7 | TRBV15 | NA | TGTGCCACCAGCGGGGCAGGGACAGGCCACGAGCAGTACTTC | CATSGAGTGHEQYF
TRBD1 | TRBJ2-3 | TRBV5-1 | NA | TGCGCCAGCAGTCGAGTTGGACAGGGGGCCACAGATACGCAGTATTTT | CASSRVGQGATDTQYF
TRBD1 | TRBJ1-2 | TRBV7-2 | NA | TGTGCCAGCAGCTTGGAGACAGGGTCGGCGGGCTACACCTTC | CASSLETGSAGYTF
NA | TRBJ1-2 | TRBV30 | NA | TGTGCCTGGAGGGATAGTGGACCACAGCTTTCTGGCGGCTACACCTTC | CAWRDSGPQLSGGYTF